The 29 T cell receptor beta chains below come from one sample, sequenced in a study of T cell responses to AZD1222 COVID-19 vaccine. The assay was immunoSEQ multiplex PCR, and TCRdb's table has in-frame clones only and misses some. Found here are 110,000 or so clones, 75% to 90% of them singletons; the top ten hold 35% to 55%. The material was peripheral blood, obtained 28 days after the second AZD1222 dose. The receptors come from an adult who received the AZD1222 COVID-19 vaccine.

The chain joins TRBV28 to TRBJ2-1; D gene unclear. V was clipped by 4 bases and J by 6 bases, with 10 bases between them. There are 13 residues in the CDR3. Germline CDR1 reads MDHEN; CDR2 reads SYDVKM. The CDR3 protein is CASSSLPLNEQFF. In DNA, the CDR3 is TGTGCCAGCAGTTCCCTCCCCCTCAATGAGCAGTTCTTC.

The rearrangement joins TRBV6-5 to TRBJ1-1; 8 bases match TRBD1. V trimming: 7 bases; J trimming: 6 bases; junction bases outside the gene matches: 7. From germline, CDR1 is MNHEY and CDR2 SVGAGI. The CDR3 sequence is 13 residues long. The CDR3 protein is CASTQGGVAEAFF. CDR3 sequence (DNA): TGTGCCAGCACACAGGGGGGGGTCGCTGAAGCTTTCTTT.

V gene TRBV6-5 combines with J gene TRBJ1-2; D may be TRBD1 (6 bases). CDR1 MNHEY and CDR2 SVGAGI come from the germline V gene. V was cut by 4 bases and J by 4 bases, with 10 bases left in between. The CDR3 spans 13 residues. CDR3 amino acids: CASSFRGGYGYTF. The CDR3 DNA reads TGTGCCAGCAGTTTCCGAGGGGGCTATGGCTACACCTTC.

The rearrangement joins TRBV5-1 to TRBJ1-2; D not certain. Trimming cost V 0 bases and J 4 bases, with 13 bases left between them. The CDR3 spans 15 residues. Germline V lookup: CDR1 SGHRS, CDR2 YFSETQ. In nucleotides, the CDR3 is TGCGCCAGCAGCTTGGTTAGCGGTGTGGGCTATGGCTACACCTTC. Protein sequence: CASSLVSGVGYGYTF.

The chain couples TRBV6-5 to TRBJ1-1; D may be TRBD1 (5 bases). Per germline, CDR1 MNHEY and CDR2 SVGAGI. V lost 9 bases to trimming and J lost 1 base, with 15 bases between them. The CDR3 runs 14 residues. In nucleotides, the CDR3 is TGTGCCAGTTCCCCCGGGGCAGGGAACACTGAAGCTTTCTTT. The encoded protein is CASSPGAGNTEAFF.

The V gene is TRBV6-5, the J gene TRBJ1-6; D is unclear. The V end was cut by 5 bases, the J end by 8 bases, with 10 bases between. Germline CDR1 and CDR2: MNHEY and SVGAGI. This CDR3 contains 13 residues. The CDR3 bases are TGTGCCAGCAGTATAACATGGGATTCACCCCTCCACTTT. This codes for CASSITWDSPLHF.

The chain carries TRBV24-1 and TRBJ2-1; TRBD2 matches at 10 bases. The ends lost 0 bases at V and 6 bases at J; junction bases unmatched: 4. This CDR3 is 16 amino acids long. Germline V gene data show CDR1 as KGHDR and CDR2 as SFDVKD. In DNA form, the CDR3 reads TGTGCCACCAGTGATTTGTCTAGCGGGGGCCTCAATGAGCAGTTCTTC. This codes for CATSDLSSGGLNEQFF.

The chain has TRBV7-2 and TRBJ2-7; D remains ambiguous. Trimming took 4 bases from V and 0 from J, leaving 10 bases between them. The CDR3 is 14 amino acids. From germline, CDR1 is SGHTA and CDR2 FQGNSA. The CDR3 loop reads CASSSQRSSYEQYF. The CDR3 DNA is TGTGCCAGCAGCTCCCAGCGCTCCTCCTACGAGCAGTACTTC.

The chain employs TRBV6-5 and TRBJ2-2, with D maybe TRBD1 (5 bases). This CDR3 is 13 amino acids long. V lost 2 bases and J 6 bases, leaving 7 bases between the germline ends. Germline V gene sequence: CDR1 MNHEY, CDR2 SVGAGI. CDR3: CASSYRGSGELFF. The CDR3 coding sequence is TGTGCCAGCAGTTACAGGGGCTCCGGGGAGCTGTTTTTT.

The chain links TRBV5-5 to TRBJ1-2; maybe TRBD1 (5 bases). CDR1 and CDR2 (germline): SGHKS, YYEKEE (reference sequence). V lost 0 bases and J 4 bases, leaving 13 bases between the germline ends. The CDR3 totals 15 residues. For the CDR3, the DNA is TGTGCCAGCAGCTTGGAGACAGACCCTTTCTATGGCTACACCTTC. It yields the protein CASSLETDPFYGYTF.

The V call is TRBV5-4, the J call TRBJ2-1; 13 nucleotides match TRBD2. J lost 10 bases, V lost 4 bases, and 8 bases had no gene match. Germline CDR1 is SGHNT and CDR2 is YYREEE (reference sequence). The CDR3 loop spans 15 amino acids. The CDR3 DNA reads TGTGCCAGCAGCACAGGACTAGCGGGAGTTAGAGAGCAGTTCTTC. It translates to CASSTGLAGVREQFF.

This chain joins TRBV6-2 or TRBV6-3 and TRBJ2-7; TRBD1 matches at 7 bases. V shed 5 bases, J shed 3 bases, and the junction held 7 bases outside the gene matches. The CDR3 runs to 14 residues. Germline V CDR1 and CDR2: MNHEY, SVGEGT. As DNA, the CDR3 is TGTGCCAGCAGTCCCGGGACAGAATTCTACGAGCAGTACTTC. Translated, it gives CASSPGTEFYEQYF.

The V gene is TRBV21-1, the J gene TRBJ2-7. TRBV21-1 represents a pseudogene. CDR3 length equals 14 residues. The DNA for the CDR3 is TGTGCCAGCGGACCGACGGTCAGCTCCTACGAGCAGTACTTC. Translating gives CASGPTVSSYEQYF.

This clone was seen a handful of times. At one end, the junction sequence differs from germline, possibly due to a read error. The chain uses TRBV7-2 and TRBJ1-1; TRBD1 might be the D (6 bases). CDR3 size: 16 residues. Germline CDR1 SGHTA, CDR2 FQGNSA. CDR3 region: CASSLAYRVLKTEAFF. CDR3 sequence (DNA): TGTGCCAGCAGCTTAGCCTACAGGGTGCTGAAAACTGAAGCTTTCTTT.

The CDR3 reads CASSLGGSAGEQFF. The CDR3 DNA follows: TGTGCCAGCAGCTTAGGAGGTAGCGCGGGTGAGCAGTTCTTC. V usage is TRBV7-2 and J usage is TRBJ2-1; tentative D call: TRBD2 (5 bases). V gave up 1 base and J gave up 9 bases, with 13 bases separating them. The germline CDR1 and CDR2 sequences are SGHTA and FQGNSA. The CDR3 spans 14 residues.

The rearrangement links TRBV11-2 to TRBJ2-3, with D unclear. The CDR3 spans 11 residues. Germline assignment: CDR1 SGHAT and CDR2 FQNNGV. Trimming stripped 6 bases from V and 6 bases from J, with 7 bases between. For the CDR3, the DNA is TGTGCCAGCAGTCCTAGTGATACGCAGTATTTT. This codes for CASSPSDTQYF.

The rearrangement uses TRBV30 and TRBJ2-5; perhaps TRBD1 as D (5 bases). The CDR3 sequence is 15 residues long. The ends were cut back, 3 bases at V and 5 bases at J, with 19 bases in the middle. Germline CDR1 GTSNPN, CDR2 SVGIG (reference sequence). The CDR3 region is CAWSLQTVRAETQYF. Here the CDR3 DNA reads TGTGCCTGGAGCCTCCAGACAGTCCGGGCGGAGACCCAGTACTTC. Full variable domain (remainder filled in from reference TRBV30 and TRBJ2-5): SQTIHQWPATLVQPVGSPLSLECTVEGTSNPNLYWYRQAAGRGLQLLFYSVGIGQISSEVPQNLSASRPQDRQFILSSKKLLLSDSGFYLCAWSLQTVRAETQYFGPGTRLLVL.

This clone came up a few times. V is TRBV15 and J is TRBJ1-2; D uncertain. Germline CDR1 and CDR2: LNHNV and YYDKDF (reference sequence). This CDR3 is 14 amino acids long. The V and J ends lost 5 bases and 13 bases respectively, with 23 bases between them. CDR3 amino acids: CATSETFTSRTGTF. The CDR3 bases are TGTGCCACCAGCGAAACGTTCACCTCTCGTACTGGCACCTTC.

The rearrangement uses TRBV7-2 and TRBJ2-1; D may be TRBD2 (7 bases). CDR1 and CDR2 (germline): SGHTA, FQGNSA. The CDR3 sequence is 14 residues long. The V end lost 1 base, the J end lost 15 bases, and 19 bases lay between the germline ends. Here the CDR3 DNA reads TGTGCCAGCAGCTTAGAGATGGGTCGGGGAGGGGGGTTCTTC. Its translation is CASSLEMGRGGGFF.

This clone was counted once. Here the CDR3 reads CASSPGQGHTF. The CDR3 nucleotides are TGTGCCAGCAGCCCCGGACAGGGTCACACCTTC. The chain recombines TRBV3-1 (or the pseudogene TRBV3-2) with TRBJ1-2, with 8 bases fitting TRBD1. The germline gives CDR1 LGHDT, CDR2 YNNKEL (reference sequence). V shed 4 bases and J 12 bases; nucleotides not matched to a gene: 4. CDR3 length: 11 residues.

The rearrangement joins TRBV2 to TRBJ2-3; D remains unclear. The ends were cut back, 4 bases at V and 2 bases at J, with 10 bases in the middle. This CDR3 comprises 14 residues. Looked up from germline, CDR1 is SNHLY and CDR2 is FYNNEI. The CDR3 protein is CASSAQFITDTQYF. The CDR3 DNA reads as TGTGCCAGCAGTGCCCAGTTTATCACAGATACGCAGTATTTT.

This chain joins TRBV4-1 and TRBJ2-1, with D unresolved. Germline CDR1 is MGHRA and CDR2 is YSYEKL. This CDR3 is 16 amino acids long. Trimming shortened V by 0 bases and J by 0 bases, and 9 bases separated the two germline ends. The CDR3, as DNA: TGCGCCAGCAGCCAAGATCAGAAACCCTCCTACAATGAGCAGTTCTTC. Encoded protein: CASSQDQKPSYNEQFF.

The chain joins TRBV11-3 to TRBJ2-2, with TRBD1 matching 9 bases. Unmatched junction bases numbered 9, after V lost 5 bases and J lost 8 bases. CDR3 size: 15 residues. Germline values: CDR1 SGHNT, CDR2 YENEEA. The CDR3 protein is CASSPGQGRRGELFF. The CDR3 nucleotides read TGTGCCAGCAGCCCGGGACAGGGCCGGAGAGGGGAGCTGTTTTTT. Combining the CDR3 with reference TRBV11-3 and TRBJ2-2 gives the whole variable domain EAGVVQSPRYKIIEKKQPVAFWCNPISGHNTLYWYLQNLGQGPELLIRYENEEAVDDSQLPKDRFSAERLKGVDSTLKIQPAELGDSAVYLCASSPGQGRRGELFFGEGSRLTVL.

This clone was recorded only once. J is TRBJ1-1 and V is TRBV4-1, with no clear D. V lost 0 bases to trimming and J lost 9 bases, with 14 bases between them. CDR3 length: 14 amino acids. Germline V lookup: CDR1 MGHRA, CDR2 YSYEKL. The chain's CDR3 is CASSQDPLRQQAFF. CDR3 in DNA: TGCGCCAGCAGCCAAGATCCGCTGAGACAACAAGCTTTCTTT.

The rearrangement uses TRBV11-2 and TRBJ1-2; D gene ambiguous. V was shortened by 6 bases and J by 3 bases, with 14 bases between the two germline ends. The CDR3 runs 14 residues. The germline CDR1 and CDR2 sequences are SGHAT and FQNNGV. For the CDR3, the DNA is TGTGCCAGCAGGATACTACGCTTGGACTATGGCTACACCTTC. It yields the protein CASRILRLDYGYTF.

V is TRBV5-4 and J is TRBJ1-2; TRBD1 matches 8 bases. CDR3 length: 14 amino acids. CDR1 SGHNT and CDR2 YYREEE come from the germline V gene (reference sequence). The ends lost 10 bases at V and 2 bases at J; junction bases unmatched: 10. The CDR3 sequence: CAYSGGGNNYGYTF. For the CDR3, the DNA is TGTGCCTATTCAGGGGGCGGTAACAACTATGGCTACACCTTC.

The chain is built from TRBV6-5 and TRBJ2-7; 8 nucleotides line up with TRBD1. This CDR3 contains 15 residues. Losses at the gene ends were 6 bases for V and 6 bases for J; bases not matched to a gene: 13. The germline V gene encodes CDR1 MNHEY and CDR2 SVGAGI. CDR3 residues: CASRKEDRAVGEQYF. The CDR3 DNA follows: TGTGCCAGCAGGAAAGAGGACAGGGCAGTGGGCGAGCAGTACTTC.

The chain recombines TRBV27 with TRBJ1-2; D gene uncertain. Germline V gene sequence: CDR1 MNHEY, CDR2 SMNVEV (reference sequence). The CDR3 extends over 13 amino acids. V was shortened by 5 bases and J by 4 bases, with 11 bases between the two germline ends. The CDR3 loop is CASSPLGPYGYTF. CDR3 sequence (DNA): TGTGCCAGCAGTCCTCTCGGGCCCTATGGCTACACCTTC.

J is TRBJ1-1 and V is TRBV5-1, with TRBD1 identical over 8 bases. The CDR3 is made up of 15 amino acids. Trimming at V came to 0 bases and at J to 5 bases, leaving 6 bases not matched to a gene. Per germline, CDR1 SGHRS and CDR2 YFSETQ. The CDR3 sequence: CASSLEDRDGTEAFF. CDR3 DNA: TGCGCCAGCAGCTTGGAGGACAGGGATGGGACTGAAGCTTTCTTT.